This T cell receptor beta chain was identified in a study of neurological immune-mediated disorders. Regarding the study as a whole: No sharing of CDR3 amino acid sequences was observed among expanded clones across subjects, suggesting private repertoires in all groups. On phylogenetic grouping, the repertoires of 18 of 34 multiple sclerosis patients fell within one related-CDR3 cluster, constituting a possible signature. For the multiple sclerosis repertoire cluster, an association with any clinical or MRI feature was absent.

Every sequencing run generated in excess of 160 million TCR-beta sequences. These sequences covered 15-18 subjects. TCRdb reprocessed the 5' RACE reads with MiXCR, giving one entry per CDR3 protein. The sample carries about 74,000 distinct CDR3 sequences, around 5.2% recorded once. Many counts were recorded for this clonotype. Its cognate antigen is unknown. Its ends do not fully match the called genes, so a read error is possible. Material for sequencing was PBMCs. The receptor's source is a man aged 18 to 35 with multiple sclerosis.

CDR3 amino acids: CASSPTGNQKIQYF. The CDR3 DNA reads as TGTGCCAGCAGCCCCACAGGGAACCAAAAAATTCAGTACTTC. The chain is built from TRBV7-3 and TRBJ2-4; a possible D gene is TRBD1 (6 bases). This CDR3 is 14 amino acids long. Germline loops: CDR1 SGHTA, CDR2 FQGTGA.